The 3 T cell receptor beta chains in this list originate from one sample, sequenced in a study of T cell responses to AZD1222 COVID-19 vaccine. Sequencing was performed with immunoSEQ multiplex PCR; in TCRdb, only in-frame clones are kept and a portion is missing. The sample has about 96,000 clones, around 90% seen once; the top ten hold about a quarter. Sequences were derived from peripheral blood, sampled on day 0 of AZD1222 vaccination. These receptor sequences come from an adult in good health.

The rearrangement joins TRBV6-2 or TRBV6-3 to TRBJ2-1, with no clear D. The CDR3 has 17 amino acids. V was shortened by 2 bases and J by 7 bases, with 21 bases between the two germline ends. In germline, CDR1 is MNHEY, CDR2 SVGEGT. The CDR3 here is CASSYPDSSVLVNEQFF. The DNA of the CDR3 is TGTGCCAGCAGTTACCCCGACTCGAGTGTTCTTGTAAATGAGCAGTTCTTC.

V and J are TRBV13 and TRBJ2-2; D is tentatively TRBD1 or TRBD2 (5 bases each). V was cut by 5 bases and J by 6 bases, with 19 bases left in between. Germline CDR1 is PRHDT and CDR2 is FYEKMQ (reference sequence). This CDR3 contains 16 residues. CDR3 in amino acids: CASSRPPGTRAGELFF. As DNA, the CDR3 is TGTGCCAGCAGCCGGCCCCCCGGGACGCGGGCCGGGGAGCTGTTTTTT.

On this clone: This specimen includes other DNA sequences encoding the same CDR3. V is TRBV6-5 and J is TRBJ2-7; D remains ambiguous. Trimming shortened V by 0 bases and J by 2 bases, and 11 bases separated the two germline ends. Germline V lookup: CDR1 MNHEY, CDR2 SVGAGI. CDR3 length: 15 amino acids. The chain's CDR3 is CASSYSITGAYEQYF. The CDR3 region has the DNA TGTGCCAGCAGTTACTCGATCACTGGTGCCTACGAGCAGTACTTC.